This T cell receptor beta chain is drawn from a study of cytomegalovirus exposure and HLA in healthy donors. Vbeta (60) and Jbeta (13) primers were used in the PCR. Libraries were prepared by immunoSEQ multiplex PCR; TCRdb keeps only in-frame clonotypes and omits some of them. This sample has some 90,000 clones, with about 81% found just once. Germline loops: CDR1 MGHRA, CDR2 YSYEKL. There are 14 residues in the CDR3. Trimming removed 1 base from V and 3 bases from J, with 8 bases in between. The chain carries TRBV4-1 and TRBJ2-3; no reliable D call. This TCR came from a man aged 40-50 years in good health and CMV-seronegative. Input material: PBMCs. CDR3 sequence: CASSQGKLTDTQYF. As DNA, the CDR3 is TGCGCCAGCAGCCAAGGCAAACTGACAGATACGCAGTATTTT.